This T cell receptor beta chain came from a study of shared clonotypes between healthy human individuals. On the study more broadly: In total, the donors were two women and a few men aged 18 to 49.

Every immunoSEQ plate was one replicate of a subset's evenly spread DNA. Repertoires were generated with immunoSEQ multiplex PCR, while TCRdb's copy carries only in-frame clones and drops some. The data show around 2,000,000 clones, 85% to 95% seen once. Germline V gives CDR1 SGHNT, CDR2 YENEEA. This CDR3 spans 19 amino acids. The V gene lost 0 bases and the J gene lost 0 bases, with 17 bases spanning the gap. Concerning this clone: Its antigen is undetermined.

Study-wide results and caveats: Generation of non-shared clonotypes was less probable than generation of clonotypes shared by all four donors.

Sequencing was done on a sample of naive CD4+ T cells sorted from blood. Subset of the sample: CD45RA+ positively selected. The receptor was derived from a young man in good health. The V call is TRBV11-3, the J call TRBJ2-2, with D perhaps being TRBD1 or TRBD2 (5 bases each). CDR3 sequence reads: CASSLEAWGPTANTGELFF. The DNA of the CDR3 is TGTGCCAGCAGCTTAGAGGCGTGGGGACCCACGGCGAACACCGGGGAGCTGTTTTTT. Looking up the rest from reference TRBV11-3 and TRBJ2-2 gives the full variable domain: EAGVVQSPRYKIIEKKQPVAFWCNPISGHNTLYWYLQNLGQGPELLIRYENEEAVDDSQLPKDRFSAERLKGVDSTLKIQPAELGDSAVYLCASSLEAWGPTANTGELFFGEGSRLTVL.